This paragraph reports one T cell receptor (beta chain). Measured with immunoSEQ multiplex PCR; TCRdb has only the in-frame clones, and not every one. The table has under 85,000 clones, 94% seen once. The V gene's germline CDR1 is MNHNY and CDR2 SVGAGI (reference sequence). The CDR3 spans 13 residues. V was clipped by 4 bases and J by 5 bases, with 11 bases between them. This entry comes from a study of control samples from healthy donors and cancer patients. This chain joins TRBV6-6 and TRBJ1-1; no clear D. The TCR comes from a woman aged 40 to 55 in good health. Sequences were obtained from blood. The CDR3 here is CASSFPGRTEAFF. The CDR3 bases are TGTGCCAGCAGTTTTCCCGGACGAACTGAAGCTTTCTTT.